Below are 23 T cell receptor beta chains sequenced from a single sample in a study of blood T cell repertoires in COVID-19. Sequencing used immunoSEQ multiplex PCR; TCRdb keeps in-frame clones, though not all of them. The table has 90,000 to 150,000 clones, approximately 90% seen once; the top ten hold about 18%. What was sequenced was peripheral blood. Source of these receptors: a human donor with acute or convalescent COVID-19. The donor label of this sample is uncertain.

This clone has a handful of counts. The gene calls are TRBV5-1 and TRBJ1-2; 9 nucleotides match TRBD1. The CDR3 spans 15 residues. V lost 4 bases, J lost 7 bases, and 11 bases stayed unmatched. Per germline, CDR1 SGHRS and CDR2 YFSETQ. In nucleotides, the CDR3 is TGCGCCAGCAGCCCATCCCCGGGACAGGGAGGTGGCTACACCTTC. This codes for CASSPSPGQGGGYTF.

The gene calls are TRBV5-4 and TRBJ2-3; 7 nucleotides match TRBD2. The CDR3 sequence is 16 residues long. Germline V gene lookup returns CDR1 SGHNT and CDR2 YYREEE (reference sequence). J lost 4 bases, V lost 6 bases, and 14 bases had no gene match. CDR3 nucleotides: TGTGCCAGCACCCGACCCGGAGGGGCGGGGGCAGATACGCAGTATTTT. Its translation is CASTRPGGAGADTQYF.

This chain uses TRBV7-3 with TRBJ1-2; 9 bases fit TRBD1. Germline V lookup: CDR1 SGHTA, CDR2 FQGTGA. The CDR3 is made up of 17 amino acids. The V and J ends lost 5 bases and 2 bases, in that order; junction bases with no gene match: 12. CDR3 residues: CASSLRTGVDLNYGYTF. In nucleotides, the CDR3 is TGTGCCAGCAGCCTGAGGACAGGGGTAGATCTCAACTATGGCTACACCTTC. The full variable domain, its missing parts supplied by reference TRBV7-3 and TRBJ1-2, is GAGVSQTPSNKVTEKGKYVELRCDPISGHTALYWYRQSLGQGPEFLIYFQGTGAADDSGLPNDRFFAVRPEGSVSTLKIQRTERGDSAVYLCASSLRTGVDLNYGYTFGSGTRLTVV.

The V gene is TRBV18, the J gene TRBJ2-1; tentatively, D is TRBD2 (6 bases). Germline CDR1 KGHSH, CDR2 LQKENI. CDR3 length: 16 residues. Trimming took off 0 bases at V and 3 bases at J, with 12 bases between the two ends. The CDR3: CASSPPTGGNYNEQFF. In DNA form, the CDR3 reads TGTGCCAGCTCACCACCGACTGGCGGGAACTACAATGAGCAGTTCTTC.

This chain connects TRBV11-3 to TRBJ2-1; D unclear. Germline CDR1 and CDR2: SGHNT and YENEEA. Trimming took off 4 bases at V and 3 bases at J, with 7 bases between the two ends. The CDR3 is made up of 13 amino acids. The DNA of the CDR3 is TGTGCCAGCAGCTCGAGAGGCTACAATGAGCAGTTCTTC. Protein product: CASSSRGYNEQFF. The full variable domain, completed using reference TRBV11-3 and TRBJ2-1, is EAGVVQSPRYKIIEKKQPVAFWCNPISGHNTLYWYLQNLGQGPELLIRYENEEAVDDSQLPKDRFSAERLKGVDSTLKIQPAELGDSAVYLCASSSRGYNEQFFGPGTRLTVL.

DNA of the CDR3: TGTGCCAGTAGGAACGACAGGAGTTACGAAAAACTGTTTTTT. This sequence encodes CASRNDRSYEKLFF. This sequence joins TRBV19 and TRBJ1-4; maybe TRBD1 (6 bases). Trimming stripped 6 bases from V and 8 bases from J, with 16 bases between. The germline V gene encodes CDR1 LNHDA and CDR2 SQIVND (reference sequence). This CDR3 region has 14 residues.

The gene calls are TRBV2 and TRBJ2-5; D remains unclear. V was cut by 6 bases and J by 0 bases, with 8 bases left in between. The CDR3 has 13 residues. CDR1 and CDR2 (germline): SNHLY, FYNNEI. The CDR3 region has the DNA TGTGCCAGCAGAATAAGCAACCAAGAGACCCAGTACTTC. The encoded protein is CASRISNQETQYF.

The CDR3 loop is CASSEGWGTTNTGELFF. The CDR3, as DNA: TGTGCCAGCAGTGAAGGGTGGGGGACAACGAACACCGGGGAGCTGTTTTTT. This chain links TRBV6-1 with TRBJ2-2; D might be TRBD1 (6 bases). Trimming removed 1 base from V and 0 bases from J, with 12 bases in between. Germline CDR1 reads MNHNS; CDR2 reads SASEGT. The length of the CDR3 is 17 residues.

This chain uses TRBV5-1 with TRBJ2-1, with D possibly TRBD2 on 6 matching bases. The CDR3 loop spans 13 amino acids. In germline, CDR1 is SGHRS, CDR2 YFSETQ. The V and J ends lost 0 bases and 7 bases respectively, with 8 bases between them. CDR3 sequence reads: CASSLGLVNEQFF. Here the CDR3 DNA reads TGCGCCAGCAGCTTGGGACTAGTTAATGAGCAGTTCTTC.

The CDR3 protein is CASSYGGFSGNTIYF. CDR3 DNA sequence: TGTGCCAGCAGTTACGGGGGGTTCTCTGGAAACACCATATATTTT. The V and J genes are TRBV6-5 and TRBJ1-3; D possibly corresponds to TRBD1 (5 bases). Trimming cost V 2 bases and J 0 bases, with 8 bases left between them. The CDR3 spans 15 residues. The germline V gene encodes CDR1 MNHEY and CDR2 SVGAGI.

The rearrangement links TRBV27 to TRBJ2-1; TRBD2 matches 12 bases. J lost 1 base, V lost 9 bases, and 1 base had no gene match. This CDR3 has 14 residues. Germline CDR1 reads MNHEY; CDR2 reads SMNVEV (reference sequence). This CDR3 is CASTSGGSYNEQFF. The DNA for the CDR3 is TGTGCCAGTACTAGCGGGGGGTCCTACAATGAGCAGTTCTTC.

CDR3 sequence (DNA): TGTGCCATCAGTGACAAGACTAGCGGGAGAGTAGATACGCAGTATTTT. This gives the protein CAISDKTSGRVDTQYF. The chain couples TRBV10-3 to TRBJ2-3, with 12 bases that match TRBD2. CDR3 size: 16 residues. V gave up 3 bases and J gave up 5 bases; unmatched junction bases: 6. The germline gives CDR1 ENHRY, CDR2 SYGVKD.

V is TRBV7-9 and J is TRBJ1-4; a possible D gene is TRBD1 (5 bases). The V and J ends lost 8 bases and 5 bases respectively, with 12 bases between them. The CDR3 is made up of 13 amino acids. Germline V gene data show CDR1 as SEHNR and CDR2 as FQNEAQ (reference sequence). Written as DNA, the CDR3 is TGTGCCAGCCGGCAGGGCCTAAATGAAAAACTGTTTTTT. Translated: CASRQGLNEKLFF.

The genes are TRBV19 and TRBJ1-4; possibly TRBD1 for D (6 bases). CDR3 length: 14 residues. V was clipped by 4 bases and J by 7 bases, with 13 bases between them. Germline V lookup: CDR1 LNHDA, CDR2 SQIVND (reference sequence). The CDR3 DNA follows: TGTGCCAGTAGTAAACAGGGTAACGGTGAAAAACTGTTTTTT. Its protein is CASSKQGNGEKLFF.

The chain is built from TRBV12-3 or TRBV12-4 and TRBJ2-7; maybe TRBD2 (6 bases). The germline V and J ends were trimmed by 6 bases and 5 bases, with 14 bases remaining between them. The CDR3 runs to 13 residues. This CDR3 reads CASRPTLANEQYF. As DNA, the CDR3 is TGTGCCAGCAGACCTACCCTAGCGAACGAGCAGTACTTC.

The rearrangement uses TRBV4-2 and TRBJ2-7; a possible D gene is TRBD2 (7 bases). The V end was cut by 0 bases, the J end by 0 bases, with 12 bases between. Germline V gene data show CDR1 as LGHNA and CDR2 as YNFKEQ. The CDR3 runs 16 residues. CDR3 nucleotides: TGTGCCAGCAGCCAAGAGGAGGGGGGGAGCTCCTACGAGCAGTACTTC. This sequence encodes CASSQEEGGSSYEQYF.

This clone occurred a few times. The V and J genes are TRBV29-1 and TRBJ1-4, with D perhaps TRBD1 (6 bases). The germline V and J ends were trimmed by 3 bases and 10 bases, with 15 bases remaining between them. The CDR3 has 13 residues. Germline V gene sequence: CDR1 SQVTM, CDR2 ANQGSEA. CDR3 region: CSVDGQGSGKLFF. In DNA, the CDR3 is TGCAGCGTTGATGGGCAGGGGTCTGGAAAACTGTTTTTT.

J is TRBJ2-2 and V is TRBV7-2; D perhaps matches TRBD2 (6 bases). Germline CDR1 reads SGHTA; CDR2 reads FQGNSA. This CDR3 is 14 amino acids long. Deletions cut 1 base from V and 8 bases from J, with 11 bases between. The CDR3 sequence: CASSLVLAGGELFF. The CDR3 nucleotides are TGTGCCAGCAGCTTAGTACTGGCGGGGGGGGAGCTGTTTTTT.

This clone appeared once. The V call is TRBV6-2 or TRBV6-3, the J call TRBJ1-5, with 8 bases identical to TRBD1. Per the germline V gene, CDR1 is MNHEY and CDR2 is SVGEGT. The CDR3 extends over 15 amino acids. Unmatched junction bases numbered 10, after V lost 6 bases and J lost 6 bases. Written as DNA, the CDR3 is TGTGCCAGCAGCCACGGACAGGGCGGTACTCAGCCCCAGCATTTT. The encoded protein is CASSHGQGGTQPQHF.

The genes are TRBV6-5 and TRBJ1-2; TRBD1 matches 7 bases. J lost 6 bases, V lost 6 bases, and 7 bases had no gene match. Germline V lookup: CDR1 MNHEY, CDR2 SVGAGI. The CDR3 length is 13 residues. DNA for the CDR3: TGTGCCAGCAGGGGACAGCTAAGAGATGGCTACACCTTC. Protein sequence: CASRGQLRDGYTF.

This chain joins TRBV7-8 and TRBJ2-5; 7 positions agree with TRBD2. Germline assignment: CDR1 SGHVS and CDR2 FQNEAQ. This CDR3 spans 14 amino acids. With 3 bases clipped from V and 5 bases from J, the junction kept 6 bases outside the gene matches. The CDR3 sequence: CASSFGGRGETQYF. As DNA, the CDR3 is TGTGCCAGCAGCTTCGGCGGGAGAGGGGAGACCCAGTACTTC.

This chain connects TRBV5-1 to TRBJ2-7; tentatively, D is TRBD2 (6 bases). CDR3 length: 15 amino acids. From germline, CDR1 is SGHRS and CDR2 YFSETQ. Trimming removed 0 bases at V and 3 bases at J, with 13 bases between. For the CDR3, the DNA is TGCGCCAGCAGCTTGGCCGGCGGGGTTTTCTACGAGCAGTACTTC. It codes for CASSLAGGVFYEQYF.

The J gene is TRBJ2-6, the V gene TRBV7-3; D is unclear. Deletions cut 5 bases from V and 2 bases from J, with 10 bases between. The length of the CDR3 is 15 residues. Germline-derived CDR1 and CDR2 are SGHTA and FQGTGA. CDR3 sequence: CASSQVSAGANVLTF. The CDR3 nucleotides read TGTGCCAGCAGCCAAGTTTCGGCTGGGGCCAACGTCCTGACTTTC.